The T cell receptor beta chain under discussion was sequenced for a study of tumor-infiltrating lymphocytes in primary liver carcinoma. Study-wide background: Stage T1-T3 N0M0 and a size of 4.2 to 10 cm characterized the tumors. Productive TCRbeta read counts per sample ran from roughly 3.5 to 7 million and were similar across tissue types.

Of note for this clonotype: Antigen specificity is unknown.

Germline CDR1 SQVTM, CDR2 ANQGSEA. Trimming shortened V by 8 bases and J by 5 bases, and 12 bases separated the two germline ends. This CDR3 is 11 amino acids long. Extraction also yielded germline DNA, while blood RNA was obtained from unsorted whole blood. Using a constant-region primer together with ProtoScript II reverse transcriptase, TCR beta cDNA was made from about 490 ng of total RNA. Employing slightly modified ARM-PCR, three nested multiplex PCR rounds were run, and these gave rise to the TCR beta libraries. Researchers ran the first two PCR rounds for ten to eleven cycles each with TRBV1-TRBV30 forward primers and a C-beta reverse primer. Via MiXCR, TCRdb re-called the multiplex PCR reads, giving one row per CDR3 protein. The profile shows hundreds of thousands of distinct CDR3 sequences, about 62% of them singletons. Study-wide points: Pairs of tumor regions overlapped more than tumor-adjacent and tumor-blood pairs did. Tumor top-250-clone fractions significantly exceeded those of blood (p = 0.039).

The sequenced sample was peripheral blood. This rearrangement joins TRBV29-1 to TRBJ2-5; D may correspond to TRBD1 or TRBD2 (5 bases each). The TCR comes from a middle-aged man with primary liver carcinoma and hepatitis B virus infection. CDR3 coding DNA: TGCAGCATTCTACGGGGCGAGACCCAGTACTTC. Translated: CSILRGETQYF.